This T cell receptor (beta chain) comes out of a study of STAT5B mutations in CD4+ large granular lymphocyte leukemia. On the study more broadly: Among healthy donors, a particular HLA allele went with more CDR3 'QG' motifs. Study findings and constraints: Around 25% of private leukemic clonotypes occurred rarely in other patients' non-leukemic repertoires.

Of note for this clone: The antigen remains undetermined.

Per the original data handling: Productive clonotypes were detectable down to 2.59 x 10-5 frequency. Measured with immunoSEQ multiplex PCR; TCRdb has only the in-frame clones, and not every one. The V and J calls and clone size come from that table; D and trimming were worked out from the DNA. Among approximately 30,000 clones listed, approximately 79% were seen once. Sample: CD4+ T cells from blood buffy coats. The TCR originated in a human donor in good health.

The CDR3 DNA sequence: TGTGCCAGCAGCTTGGGCGGGCCAGGGCAAGAGACCCAGTACTTC. Its protein is CASSLGGPGQETQYF. The V gene is TRBV5-6, the J gene TRBJ2-5; tentatively, D is TRBD1 or TRBD2 (5 bases each). With 0 bases removed from V and 2 bases from J, the gap between germline ends came to 11 bases. This CDR3 is built from 15 residues. Germline V gives CDR1 SGHDT, CDR2 YYEEEE. The full variable domain, completed using reference TRBV5-6 and TRBJ2-5, is DAGVTQSPTHLIKTRGQQVTLRCSPKSGHDTVSWYQQALGQGPQFIFQYYEEEERQRGNFPDRFSGHQFPNYSSELNVNALLLGDSALYLCASSLGGPGQETQYFGPGTRLLVL.